Listed below are T cell receptor beta chains from one sample, sequenced in a study of T cells in Graves' hyperthyroidism and ophthalmopathy. TCRdb re-analysed the multiplex PCR reads in MiXCR, keeping a single row per CDR3 protein. The data show about 640,000 distinct CDR3 sequences, with less than 25% seen just once and roughly a third held by the top ten. Input material: blood. These receptors came from a man younger than 40 with Graves' ophthalmopathy. Both conserved end residues are part of each CDR3. Each record gives: D gene, V gene, CDR3 protein. D genes are given only for firm matches.

D: TRBD2
V: TRBV6-2/TRBV6-3
CDR3: CASALAGAGFNEQFF

D: TRBD2
V: TRBV7-9
CDR3: CASSFSGIGEQYF

D: -
V: TRBV20-1
CDR3: CSASQGPGQPQHF

D: TRBD1
V: TRBV7-9
CDR3: CASSAGTGPVAGTF

D: TRBD1
V: TRBV6-2/TRBV6-3
CDR3: CASSRQGARVGVLTF

D: TRBD1
V: TRBV30
CDR3: CAWTPGQGSNQPQHF

D: TRBD2
V: TRBV7-9
CDR3: CASYSGNEQFF

D: TRBD2
V: TRBV5-5
CDR3: CASRLGGRSSYNEQFF

D: -
V: TRBV7-3
CDR3: CASSLRGPTDTQYF

D: -
V: TRBV28
CDR3: CASSVLAAAYEQYF

D: -
V: TRBV5-1
CDR3: CASSPGDQYQETQYF

D: TRBD2
V: TRBV7-2
CDR3: CASSQSAGTSGLYNNEQFF

D: TRBD1
V: TRBV27
CDR3: CASGLSGGQGDNQPQHF

D: TRBD1
V: TRBV4-2
CDR3: CASSQEGTGATYEQYF

D: -
V: TRBV29-1
CDR3: CSVEDVTGGKLFF

D: -
V: TRBV4-1
CDR3: CASSLDSPSGPQHF